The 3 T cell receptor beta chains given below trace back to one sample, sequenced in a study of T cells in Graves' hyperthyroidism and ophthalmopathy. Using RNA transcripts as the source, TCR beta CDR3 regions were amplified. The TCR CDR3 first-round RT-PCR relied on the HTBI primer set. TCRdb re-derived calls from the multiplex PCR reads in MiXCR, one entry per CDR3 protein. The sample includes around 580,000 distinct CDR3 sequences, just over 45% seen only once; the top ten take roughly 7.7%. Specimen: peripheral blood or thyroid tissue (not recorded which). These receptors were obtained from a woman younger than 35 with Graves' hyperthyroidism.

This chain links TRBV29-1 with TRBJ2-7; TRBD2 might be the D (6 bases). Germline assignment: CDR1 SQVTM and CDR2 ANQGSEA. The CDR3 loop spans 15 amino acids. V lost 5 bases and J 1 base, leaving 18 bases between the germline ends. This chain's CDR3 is CSVSGGGMRSYEQYF. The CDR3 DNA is TGCAGCGTTAGTGGTGGCGGGATGCGTTCCTACGAGCAGTACTTC.

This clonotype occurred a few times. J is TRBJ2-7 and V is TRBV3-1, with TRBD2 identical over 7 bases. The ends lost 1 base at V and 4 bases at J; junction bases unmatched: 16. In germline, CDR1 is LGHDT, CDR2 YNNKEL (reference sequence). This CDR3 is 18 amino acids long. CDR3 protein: CASSQARLPAGYGYEQYF. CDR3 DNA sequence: TGTGCCAGCAGCCAAGCTCGACTGCCAGCGGGATATGGGTACGAGCAGTACTTC.

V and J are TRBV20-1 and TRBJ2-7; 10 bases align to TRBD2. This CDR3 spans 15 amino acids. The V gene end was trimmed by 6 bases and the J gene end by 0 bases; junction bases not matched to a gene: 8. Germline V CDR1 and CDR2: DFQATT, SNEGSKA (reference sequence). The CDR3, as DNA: TGCAGTGCGGCTACAGCTAGCGGGAGCTCCTACGAGCAGTACTTC. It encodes CSAATASGSSYEQYF.